The rows below give T cell receptor beta chains drawn from one sample of a study of shared clonotypes between healthy human individuals. The data were produced by immunoSEQ multiplex PCR, yet TCRdb's version contains in-frame clones alone and is incomplete. The profile shows under 2,000,000 clones, roughly 94% of them singletons. The sample was naive CD8+ T cells sorted from blood. These receptors all come from a man between 18 and 35 years old in good health. CDR3s include the opening cysteine and the closing phenylalanine or tryptophan. A D gene is named only where the DNA matches it firmly. Expanded clones are given a class, and other clones once, few, many or no size at all.

TRBV4-3	TRBJ2-2	.	.	TGCGCCAGCAGCCAAGATAGGTCTCCCGGGGAGCTGTTTTTT	CASSQDRSPGELFF
TRBV18	TRBJ1-3	.	TRBD1	TGTGCCAGCTCACGGGACAGTTCCAACACCATATATTTT	CASSRDSSNTIYF
TRBV7-6	TRBJ2-7	.	.	TGTGCCAGCAGCTTAGCGCAGGGCTACGAGCAGTACTTC	CASSLAQGYEQYF
TRBV6-1	TRBJ2-7	.	.	TGTGCCAGCAGTGAAGATAGTAGCTACGAGCAGTACTTC	CASSEDSSYEQYF
TRBV15	TRBJ1-2	.	.	TGTGCCACCAGCAAGAGTGGGGGGTTTGAGGGCTACACCTTC	CATSKSGGFEGYTF
TRBV4-1	TRBJ2-1	.	.	TGCGCCAGCAGCCTCAGCGTCGGGGGGCCCGGGGATGAGCAGTTCTTC	CASSLSVGGPGDEQFF
TRBV28	TRBJ1-1	few	.	TGTGCCAGCAGTTTAGGGATGAACACTGAAGCTTTCTTT	CASSLGMNTEAFF
TRBV9	TRBJ2-1	once	TRBD2	TGTGCCAGCAGCCTTAGCGGGGTAAGCTCCTACAATGAGCAGTTCTTC	CASSLSGVSSYNEQFF
TRBV27	TRBJ2-7	.	.	TGTGCCAGCAGCTATCTGAATCGGGGGAGCTCCTACGAGCAGTACTTC	CASSYLNRGSSYEQYF
TRBV5-4	TRBJ2-2	.	TRBD2	TGTGCCAGCAGCGGTAGCGGGAGTGGTCTCACCGGGGAGCTGTTTTTT	CASSGSGSGLTGELFF
TRBV5-1	TRBJ2-7	.	TRBD1	TGCGCCAGCTCCTTGACAGGGGGCGTCTTCTACGAGCAGTACTTC	CASSLTGGVFYEQYF
TRBV29-1	TRBJ1-1	.	.	TGCAGCGTTGAGGAGCAGGGCACTGAAGCTTTCTTT	CSVEEQGTEAFF
TRBV10-2	TRBJ1-1	.	.	TGCGCCAGCATCCCTTTGGAGGTTAACACTGAAGCTTTCTTT	CASIPLEVNTEAFF